Listed below are T cell receptor beta chains from one sample, sequenced in a study of regulatory T cells in long-lasting Graves disease. From the multiplex PCR reads, TCRdb called clonotypes with MiXCR, one entry per CDR3 protein. Of about 470,000 distinct CDR3 sequences in the sample, 20% to 25% were seen once. This material consisted of peripheral blood mononuclear cells (PBMCs), taken when the disease was refractory, from a patient treated with antithyroid drugs. All receptors come from a female donor with Graves disease. The conserved cysteine and the conserved F or W are not part of the CDR3 here. For some rows the clone size is stated as once, few or many, or as a class when expanded; others skip it.

TRBV20-1	TRBJ1-1	NA	SAVLREAF
TRBV19	TRBJ1-5	NA	ASLDRGRNSNQPQH
TRBV28	TRBJ1-2	many	ASSYDFGGYGYT
TRBV10-3	TRBJ2-7	few	ASSYGRDSSYEQY
TRBV15	TRBJ1-1	many	ATSREPSRVTEAF
TRBV27	TRBJ1-1	many	ASRPRIPGGDISAF
TRBV7-2	TRBJ1-4	NA	ASSFLPGYEKLF
TRBV12-3/TRBV12-4	TRBJ2-7	many	ASSLGTRDSYEQY
TRBV7-8	TRBJ2-4	many	ASSLRPPGLTPRGENIQY
TRBV4-3	TRBJ2-7	few	ASSQGLAGDYEQY
TRBV19	TRBJ1-1	few	ASSMASGARTEAF
TRBV24-1	TRBJ2-1	NA	ATSEGPGLAGYEQF
TRBV27	TRBJ1-2	NA	ASSSQTPGPNYGYT
TRBV30	TRBJ2-5	many	AWSVIGGETQY
TRBV12-3/TRBV12-4	TRBJ1-1	many	ASSLVRGEAF
TRBV19	TRBJ2-2	NA	ASSHGRQGGDTGELF
TRBV7-2	TRBJ1-2	NA	ASSLFQGPGGYT
TRBV19	TRBJ2-5	few	ASSIGRTQETQY
TRBV3-1	TRBJ2-5	many	ASSQEVAGTGETQY